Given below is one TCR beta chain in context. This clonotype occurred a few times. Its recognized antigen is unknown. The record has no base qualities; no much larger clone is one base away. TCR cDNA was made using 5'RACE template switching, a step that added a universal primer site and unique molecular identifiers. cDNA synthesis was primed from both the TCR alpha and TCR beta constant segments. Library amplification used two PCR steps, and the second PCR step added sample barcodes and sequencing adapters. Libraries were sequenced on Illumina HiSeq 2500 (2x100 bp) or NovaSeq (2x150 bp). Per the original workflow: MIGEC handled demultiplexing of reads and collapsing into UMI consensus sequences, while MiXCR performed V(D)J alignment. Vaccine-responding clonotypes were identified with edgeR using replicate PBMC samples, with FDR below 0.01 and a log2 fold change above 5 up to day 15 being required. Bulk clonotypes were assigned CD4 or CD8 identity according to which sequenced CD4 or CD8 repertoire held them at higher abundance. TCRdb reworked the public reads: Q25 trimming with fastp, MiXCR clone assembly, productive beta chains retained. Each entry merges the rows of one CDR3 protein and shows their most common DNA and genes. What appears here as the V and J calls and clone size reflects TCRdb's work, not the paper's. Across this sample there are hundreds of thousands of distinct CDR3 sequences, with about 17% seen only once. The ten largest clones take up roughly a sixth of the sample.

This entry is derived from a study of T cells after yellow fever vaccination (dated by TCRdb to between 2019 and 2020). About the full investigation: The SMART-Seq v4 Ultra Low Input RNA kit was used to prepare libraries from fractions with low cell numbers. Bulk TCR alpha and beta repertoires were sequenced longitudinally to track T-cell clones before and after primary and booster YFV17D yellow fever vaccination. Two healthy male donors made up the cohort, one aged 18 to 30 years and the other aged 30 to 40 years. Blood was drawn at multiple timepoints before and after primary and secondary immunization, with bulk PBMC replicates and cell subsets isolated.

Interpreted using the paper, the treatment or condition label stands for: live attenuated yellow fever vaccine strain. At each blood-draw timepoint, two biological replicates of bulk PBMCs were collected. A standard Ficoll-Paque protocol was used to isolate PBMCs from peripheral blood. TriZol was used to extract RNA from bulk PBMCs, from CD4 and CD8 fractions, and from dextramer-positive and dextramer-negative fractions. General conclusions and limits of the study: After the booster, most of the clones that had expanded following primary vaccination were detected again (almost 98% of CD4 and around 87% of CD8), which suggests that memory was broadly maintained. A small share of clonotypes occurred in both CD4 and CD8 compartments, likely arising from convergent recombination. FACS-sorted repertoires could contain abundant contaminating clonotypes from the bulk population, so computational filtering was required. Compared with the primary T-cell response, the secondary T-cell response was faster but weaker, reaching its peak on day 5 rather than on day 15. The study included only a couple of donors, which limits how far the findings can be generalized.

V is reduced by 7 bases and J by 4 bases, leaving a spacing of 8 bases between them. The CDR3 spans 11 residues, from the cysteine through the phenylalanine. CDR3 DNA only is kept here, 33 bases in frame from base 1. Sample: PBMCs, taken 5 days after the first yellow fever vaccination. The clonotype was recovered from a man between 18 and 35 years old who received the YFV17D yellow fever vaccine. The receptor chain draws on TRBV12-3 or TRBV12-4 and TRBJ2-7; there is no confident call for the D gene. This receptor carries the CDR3 CASTLKYEQYF. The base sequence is TGTGCCAGCACTCTGAAGTACGAGCAGTACTTC.